This TCR beta chain came from a study of identical twins (dated by TCRdb to 2015 to 2016). Broadly, across the study: To test whether fetal clonotypes persist, the study used deep sequencing on TCR alpha and beta repertoires from monozygotic twins, unrelated adults of various ages, and cord blood. Replicate twin experiments were performed at different times using different library preparation protocols to rule out contamination.

Library prep was done by 5' RACE. Sequencing instrument: Illumina HiSeq 2000. Template switching added a universal primer binding site, and the final cDNA carried a unique molecular identifier that allowed TCR cDNA molecules to be counted accurately. First-strand cDNA for TCR alpha and beta chains was synthesized from specific primers in the conserved constant-segment region. To control for contamination, each cDNA library was double barcoded with a SMART-Mk sample barcode plus Illumina barcodes. TruSeq adapter sequences, together with Illumina sample barcodes, were added in two successive PCR steps. Sequencing of the TCR alpha and beta cDNA libraries was done on the Illumina HiSeq platform using custom primers. Per the original workflow: MiGEC processed the raw reads to extract unique molecular identifiers, while MiXCR was used to determine the CDR3 positions. For each individual, recombination models were inferred using an EM algorithm with the repgenHMM and IGoR tools. The tcR package in R was used for shared clonotype analysis, with sharing normalized by the product of cloneset sizes. To study raw recombination without the effects of thymic and clonal selection, out-of-frame nonproductive sequences were analyzed. Starting from the raw public reads, TCRdb applied fastp trimming at Q25, assembled clones with MiXCR and retained in-frame beta chains. One record per CDR3 amino acid sequence lists the most common genes and DNA. TCRdb's processing, not the authors', yielded these V and J calls. This sample gives 1.5 million or so distinct CDR3 sequences in total; less than 35% of them show up just once. The ten top clones hold more than 0.25% of the sample.

All donors were healthy Caucasians. Points on this clonotype: Its antigen has not been determined. Within one base of it there is no much larger clone, and no base qualities were kept.

Paper-wide results and their limitations: Out-of-frame TCR alpha sequences shared between twins showed an excess of low generation-probability sequences compared with coincidental sharing between unrelated individuals. Abundant cord blood beta clonotypes carried fewer insertions; young adult naive repertoires showed a weaker similar trend, while memory repertoires showed none. In monozygotic twins, recombination models systematically underestimated out-of-frame TCR alpha sharing, but the models matched the sharing seen between unrelated individuals. A weaker excess of twin sharing was found in beta out-of-frame sequences because the signal-to-noise ratio was lowered by fewer shared sequences. Conclusions relied on cross-sectional statistical analysis, since the same donors could not be followed over many years. Zero-insertion analyses could be partly confounded by invariant T cells such as MAIT and iNKT, though diverse VJ usage argued against such confounding for most clonotypes.

The germline V gene yields KGHDR for CDR1 and SFDVKD for CDR2. Taken from cysteine to phenylalanine, the CDR3 has 18 residues. Of the read, only the CDR3 DNA is kept; its 54 bases are in frame from base 1. Here the chain combines TRBV24-1 and TRBJ2-1; TRBD2 agrees with 9 junctional bases. The J call may be wrong; the DNA end is better matched by TRBJ2-7. The specimen was cord blood. This TCR came from a newborn girl in good health. Here the CDR3 is given as CATSDLDRASGTYNEQYF. The DNA reads TGTGCCACCAGTGATTTGGACAGGGCTAGCGGGACCTACAATGAGCAGTACTTC.